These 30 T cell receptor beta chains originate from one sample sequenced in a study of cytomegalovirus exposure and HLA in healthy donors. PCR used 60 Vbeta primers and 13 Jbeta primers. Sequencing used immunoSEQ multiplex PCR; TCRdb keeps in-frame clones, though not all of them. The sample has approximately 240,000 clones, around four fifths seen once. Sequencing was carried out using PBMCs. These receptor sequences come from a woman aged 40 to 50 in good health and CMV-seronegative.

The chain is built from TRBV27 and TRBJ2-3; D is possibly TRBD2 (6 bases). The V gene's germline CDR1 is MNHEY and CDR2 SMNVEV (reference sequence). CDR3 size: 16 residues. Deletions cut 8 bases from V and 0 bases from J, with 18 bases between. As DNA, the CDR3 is TGTGCCAGCCGAATCGGCCGGGAGACAAGCACAGATACGCAGTATTTT. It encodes CASRIGRETSTDTQYF.

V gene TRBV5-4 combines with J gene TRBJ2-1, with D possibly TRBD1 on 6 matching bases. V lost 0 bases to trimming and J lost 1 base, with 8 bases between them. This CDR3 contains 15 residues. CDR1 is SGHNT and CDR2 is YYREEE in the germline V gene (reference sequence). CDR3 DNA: TGTGCCAGCAGCTTGGACAGGGAATCCTACAATGAGCAGTTCTTC. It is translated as CASSLDRESYNEQFF.

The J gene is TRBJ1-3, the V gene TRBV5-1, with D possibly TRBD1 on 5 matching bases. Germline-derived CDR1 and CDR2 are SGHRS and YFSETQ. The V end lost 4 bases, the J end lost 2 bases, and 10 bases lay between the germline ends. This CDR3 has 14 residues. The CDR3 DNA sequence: TGCGCCAGCAGCCCGCGGACAACTGGAAACACCATATATTTT. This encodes CASSPRTTGNTIYF. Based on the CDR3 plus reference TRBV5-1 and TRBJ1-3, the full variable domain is KAGVTQTPRYLIKTRGQQVTLSCSPISGHRSVSWYQQTPGQGLQFLFEYFSETQRNKGNFPGRFSGRQFSNSRSEMNVSTLELGDSALYLCASSPRTTGNTIYFGEGSWLTVV.

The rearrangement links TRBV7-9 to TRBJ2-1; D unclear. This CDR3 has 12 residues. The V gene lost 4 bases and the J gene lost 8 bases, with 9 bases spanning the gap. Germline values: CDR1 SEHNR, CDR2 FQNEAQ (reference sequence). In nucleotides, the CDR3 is TGTGCCAGCAGCTCCAACTATTATGAGCAGTTCTTC. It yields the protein CASSSNYYEQFF.

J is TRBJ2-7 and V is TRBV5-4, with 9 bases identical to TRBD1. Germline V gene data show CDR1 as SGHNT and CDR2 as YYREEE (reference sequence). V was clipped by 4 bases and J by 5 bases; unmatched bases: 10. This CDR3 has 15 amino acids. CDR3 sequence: CASSRDRVDRNEQYF. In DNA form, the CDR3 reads TGTGCCAGCAGCCGGGACAGGGTAGATCGAAACGAGCAGTACTTC.

The DNA of the CDR3 is TGTGCCAGCTCCAGACTAGCGGGGTTAGGAGGAGATACGCAGTATTTT. Its translation is CASSRLAGLGGDTQYF. J is TRBJ2-3 and V is TRBV27, with TRBD2 matching 11 bases. This CDR3 is 16 amino acids long. V lost 8 bases, J lost 5 bases, and 12 bases stayed unmatched. Per germline, CDR1 MNHEY and CDR2 SMNVEV (reference sequence).

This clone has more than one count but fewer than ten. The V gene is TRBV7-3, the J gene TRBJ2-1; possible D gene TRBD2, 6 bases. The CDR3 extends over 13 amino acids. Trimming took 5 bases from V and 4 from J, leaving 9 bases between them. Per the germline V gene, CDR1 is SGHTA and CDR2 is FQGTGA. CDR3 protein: CASSLSGYNEQFF. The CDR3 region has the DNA TGTGCCAGCAGCCTTAGCGGATACAATGAGCAGTTCTTC.

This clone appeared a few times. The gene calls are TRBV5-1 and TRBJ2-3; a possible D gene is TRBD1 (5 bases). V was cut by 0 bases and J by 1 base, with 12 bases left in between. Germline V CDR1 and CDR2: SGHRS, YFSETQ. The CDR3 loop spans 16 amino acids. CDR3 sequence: CASSLAVVGGTDTQYF. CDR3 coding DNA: TGCGCCAGCAGCTTGGCGGTTGTAGGGGGCACAGATACGCAGTATTTT.

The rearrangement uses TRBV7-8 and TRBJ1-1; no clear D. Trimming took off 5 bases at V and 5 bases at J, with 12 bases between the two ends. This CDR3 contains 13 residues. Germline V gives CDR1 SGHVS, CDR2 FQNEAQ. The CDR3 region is CASSPSNVTEAFF. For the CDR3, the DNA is TGTGCCAGCAGCCCTAGTAATGTAACTGAAGCTTTCTTT.

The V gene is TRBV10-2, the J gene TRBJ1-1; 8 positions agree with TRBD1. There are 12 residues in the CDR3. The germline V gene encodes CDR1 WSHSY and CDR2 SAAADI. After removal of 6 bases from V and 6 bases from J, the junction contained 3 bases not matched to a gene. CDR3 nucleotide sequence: TGCGCCAGCAGCTCAGGGGGCCCTGAAGCTTTCTTT. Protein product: CASSSGGPEAFF.

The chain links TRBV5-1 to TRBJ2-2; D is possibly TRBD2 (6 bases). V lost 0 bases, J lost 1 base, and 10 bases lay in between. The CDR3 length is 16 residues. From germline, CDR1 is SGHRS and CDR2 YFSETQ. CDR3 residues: CASSLVGGVNTGELFF. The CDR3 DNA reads TGCGCCAGCAGCTTGGTAGGCGGGGTGAACACCGGGGAGCTGTTTTTT.

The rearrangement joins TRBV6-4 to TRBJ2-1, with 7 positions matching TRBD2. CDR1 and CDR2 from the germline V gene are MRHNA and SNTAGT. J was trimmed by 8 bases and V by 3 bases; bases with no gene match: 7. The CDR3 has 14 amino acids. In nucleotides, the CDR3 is TGTGCCAGCAGTGAAGTAGGACTAGGCGATGAGCAGTTCTTC. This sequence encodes CASSEVGLGDEQFF.

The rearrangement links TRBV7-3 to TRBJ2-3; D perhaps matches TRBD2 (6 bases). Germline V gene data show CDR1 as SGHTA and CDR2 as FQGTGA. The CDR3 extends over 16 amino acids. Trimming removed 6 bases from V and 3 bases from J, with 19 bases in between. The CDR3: CASSEGRDEVTDTQYF. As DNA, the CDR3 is TGTGCCAGCAGTGAGGGGCGGGACGAGGTGACAGATACGCAGTATTTT.

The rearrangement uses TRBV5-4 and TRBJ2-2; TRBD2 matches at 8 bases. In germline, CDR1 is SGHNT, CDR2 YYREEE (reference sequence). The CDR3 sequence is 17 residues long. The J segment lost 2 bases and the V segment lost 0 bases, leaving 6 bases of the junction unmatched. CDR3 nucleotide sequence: TGTGCCAGCAGCTTGGACTCGGGACTAGTTAACACCGGGGAGCTGTTTTTT. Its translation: CASSLDSGLVNTGELFF.

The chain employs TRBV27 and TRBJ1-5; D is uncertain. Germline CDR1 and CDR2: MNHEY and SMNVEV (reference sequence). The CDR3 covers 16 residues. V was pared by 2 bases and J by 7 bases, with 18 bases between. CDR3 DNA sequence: TGTGCCAGCAGTTTAATGCCGGGTTCTTACGGGCAGCCCCAGCATTTT. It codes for CASSLMPGSYGQPQHF.

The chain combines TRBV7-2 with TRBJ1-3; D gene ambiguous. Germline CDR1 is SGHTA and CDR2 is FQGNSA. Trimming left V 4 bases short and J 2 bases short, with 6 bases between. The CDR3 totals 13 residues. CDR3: CASSSIAGNTIYF. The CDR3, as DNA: TGTGCCAGCAGCTCCATAGCTGGAAACACCATATATTTT. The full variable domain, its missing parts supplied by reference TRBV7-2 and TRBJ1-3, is GAGVSQSPSNKVTEKGKDVELRCDPISGHTALYWYRQSLGQGLEFLIYFQGNSAPDKSGLPSDRFSAERTGGSVSTLTIQRTQQEDSAVYLCASSSIAGNTIYFGEGSWLTVV.

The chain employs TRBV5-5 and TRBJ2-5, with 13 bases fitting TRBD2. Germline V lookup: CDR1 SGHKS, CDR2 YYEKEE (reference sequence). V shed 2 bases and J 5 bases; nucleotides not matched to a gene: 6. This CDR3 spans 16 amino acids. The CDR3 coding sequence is TGTGCCAGCAGCTTCCAGACTAGCGGGGGGAGGGAGACCCAGTACTTC. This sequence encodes CASSFQTSGGRETQYF.

In DNA, the CDR3 is TGTGCCAGCAGTCCCGGGGGGACCTCCTACGAGCAGTACTTC. It codes for CASSPGGTSYEQYF. The V call is TRBV27, the J call TRBJ2-7; 7 positions match TRBD2. The CDR3 spans 14 residues. Germline lookup yields CDR1 MNHEY and CDR2 SMNVEV (reference sequence). Losses at the gene ends were 5 bases for V and 0 bases for J; bases not matched to a gene: 4.

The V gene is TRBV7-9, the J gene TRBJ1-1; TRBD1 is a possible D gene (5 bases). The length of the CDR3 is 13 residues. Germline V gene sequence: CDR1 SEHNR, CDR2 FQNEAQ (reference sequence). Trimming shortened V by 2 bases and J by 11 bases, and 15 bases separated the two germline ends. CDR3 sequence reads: CASSLMEGLEAFF. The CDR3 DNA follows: TGTGCCAGCAGCTTAATGGAGGGGCTGGAGGCTTTCTTT.

The CDR3 region has the DNA TGCAGCGTTCTACCCAGGGGACAGGGGGCAGGTGGGGTGTCTGAAGCTTTCTTT. Translation gives CSVLPRGQGAGGVSEAFF. The gene calls are TRBV29-1 and TRBJ1-1, with 12 bases that match TRBD1. Germline CDR1 SQVTM, CDR2 ANQGSEA. V was clipped by 5 bases and J by 6 bases; unmatched bases: 19. The CDR3 runs 18 residues.

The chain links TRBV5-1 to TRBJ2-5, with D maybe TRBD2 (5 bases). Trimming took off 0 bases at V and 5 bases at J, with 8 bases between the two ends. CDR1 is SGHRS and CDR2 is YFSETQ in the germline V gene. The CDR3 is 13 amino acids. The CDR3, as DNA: TGCGCCAGCAGCTTGGCGGGGATGGAGACCCAGTACTTC. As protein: CASSLAGMETQYF.

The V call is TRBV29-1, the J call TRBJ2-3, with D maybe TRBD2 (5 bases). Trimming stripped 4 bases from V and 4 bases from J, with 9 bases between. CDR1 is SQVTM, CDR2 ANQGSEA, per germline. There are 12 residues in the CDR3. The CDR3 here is CSVAWGADTQYF. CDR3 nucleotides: TGCAGCGTTGCCTGGGGAGCAGATACGCAGTATTTT.

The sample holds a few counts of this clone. This CDR3 is CAPPASGGWNEQFF. CDR3 DNA: TGCGCCCCCCCGGCTAGCGGCGGGTGGAATGAGCAGTTCTTC. The J gene is TRBJ2-1, the V gene TRBV10-1, with 7 bases identical to TRBD2. Germline-derived CDR1 and CDR2 are WNHNN and SYGVQD (reference sequence). The V segment lost 11 bases and the J segment 7 bases; nucleotides outside the gene matches: 14. This CDR3 is 14 amino acids long.

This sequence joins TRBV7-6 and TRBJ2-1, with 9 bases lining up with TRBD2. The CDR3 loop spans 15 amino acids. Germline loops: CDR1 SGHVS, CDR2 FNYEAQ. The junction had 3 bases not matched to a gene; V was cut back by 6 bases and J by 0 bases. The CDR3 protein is CASSVSGSSYNEQFF. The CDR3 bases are TGTGCCAGCAGTGTTAGCGGGAGCTCCTACAATGAGCAGTTCTTC.

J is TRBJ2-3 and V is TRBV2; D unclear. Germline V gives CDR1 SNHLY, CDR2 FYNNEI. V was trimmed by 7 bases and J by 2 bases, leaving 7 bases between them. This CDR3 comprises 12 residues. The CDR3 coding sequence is TGTGCCAGCACCCCTTCCACAGATACGCAGTATTTT. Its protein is CASTPSTDTQYF.

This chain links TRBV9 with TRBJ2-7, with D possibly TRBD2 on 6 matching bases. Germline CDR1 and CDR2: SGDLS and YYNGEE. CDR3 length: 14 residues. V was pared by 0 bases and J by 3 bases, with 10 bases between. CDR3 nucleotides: TGTGCCAGCAGCGTAGACCCCGGGGGCTACGAGCAGTACTTC. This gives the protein CASSVDPGGYEQYF. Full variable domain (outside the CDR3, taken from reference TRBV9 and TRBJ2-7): DSGVTQTPKHLITATGQRVTLRCSPRSGDLSVYWYQQSLDQGLQFLIQYYNGEERAKGNILERFSAQQFPDLHSELNLSSLELGDSALYFCASSVDPGGYEQYFGPGTRLTVT.

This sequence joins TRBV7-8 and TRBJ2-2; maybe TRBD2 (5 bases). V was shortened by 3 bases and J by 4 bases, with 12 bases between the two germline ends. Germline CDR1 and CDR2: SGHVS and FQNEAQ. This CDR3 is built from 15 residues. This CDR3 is CASSLGPAGTGELFF. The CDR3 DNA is TGTGCCAGCAGCTTGGGCCCCGCGGGCACCGGGGAGCTGTTTTTT. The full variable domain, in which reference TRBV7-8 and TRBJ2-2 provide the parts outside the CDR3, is GAGVSQSPRYKVAKRGQDVALRCDPISGHVSLFWYQQALGQGPEFLTYFQNEAQLDKSGLPSDRFFAERPEGSVSTLKIQRTQQEDSAVYLCASSLGPAGTGELFFGEGSRLTVL.

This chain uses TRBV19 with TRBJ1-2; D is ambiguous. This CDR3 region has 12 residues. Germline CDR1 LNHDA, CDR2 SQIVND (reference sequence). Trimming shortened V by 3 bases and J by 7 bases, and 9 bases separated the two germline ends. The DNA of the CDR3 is TGTGCCAGTAGTATTACGGAGCGTGGCTACACCTTC. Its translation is CASSITERGYTF.

In DNA form, the CDR3 reads TGTGCCTGGAGCAGGGACAGGGGGTCCTACAATGAGCAGTTCTTC. Translation gives CAWSRDRGSYNEQFF. The genes are TRBV30 and TRBJ2-1, with 11 bases lining up with TRBD1. This CDR3 comprises 15 residues. Looked up from germline, CDR1 is GTSNPN and CDR2 is SVGIG (reference sequence). V lost 3 bases to trimming and J lost 1 base; unmatched junction nucleotides: 2.

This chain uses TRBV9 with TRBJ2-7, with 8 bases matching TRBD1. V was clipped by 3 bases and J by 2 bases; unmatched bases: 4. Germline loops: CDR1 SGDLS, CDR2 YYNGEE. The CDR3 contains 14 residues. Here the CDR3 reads CASSGEGQAYEQYF. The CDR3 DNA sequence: TGTGCCAGCAGCGGAGAGGGACAGGCCTACGAGCAGTACTTC.